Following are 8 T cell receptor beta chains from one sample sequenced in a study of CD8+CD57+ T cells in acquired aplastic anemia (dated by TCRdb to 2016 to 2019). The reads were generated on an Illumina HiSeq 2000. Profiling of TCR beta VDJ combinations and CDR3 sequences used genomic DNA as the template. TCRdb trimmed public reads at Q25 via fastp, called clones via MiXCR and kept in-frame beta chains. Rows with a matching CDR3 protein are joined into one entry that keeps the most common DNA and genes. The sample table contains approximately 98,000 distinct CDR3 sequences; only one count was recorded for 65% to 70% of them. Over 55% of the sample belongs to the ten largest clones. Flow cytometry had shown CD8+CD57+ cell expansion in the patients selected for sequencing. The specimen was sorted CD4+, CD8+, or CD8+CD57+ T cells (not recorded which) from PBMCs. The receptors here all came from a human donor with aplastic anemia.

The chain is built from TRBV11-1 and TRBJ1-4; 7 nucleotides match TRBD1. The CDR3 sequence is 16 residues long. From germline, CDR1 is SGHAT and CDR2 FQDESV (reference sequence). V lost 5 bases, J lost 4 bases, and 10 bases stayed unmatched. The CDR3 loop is CASSSNRDRHNEKLFF. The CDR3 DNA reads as TGTGCCAGCAGCAGCAACCGGGACAGACATAATGAAAAACTGTTTTTT.

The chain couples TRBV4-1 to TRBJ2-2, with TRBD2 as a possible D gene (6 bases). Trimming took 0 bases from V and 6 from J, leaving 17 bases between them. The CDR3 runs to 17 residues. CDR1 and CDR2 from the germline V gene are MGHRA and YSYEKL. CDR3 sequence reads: CASSQDGHGSFPGELFF. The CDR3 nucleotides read TGCGCCAGCAGCCAAGATGGTCACGGGAGCTTCCCCGGGGAGCTGTTTTTT.

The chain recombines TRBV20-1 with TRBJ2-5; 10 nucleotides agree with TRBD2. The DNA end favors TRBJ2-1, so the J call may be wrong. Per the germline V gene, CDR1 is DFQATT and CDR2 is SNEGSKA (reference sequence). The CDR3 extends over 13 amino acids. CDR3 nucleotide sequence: TGCAGTGCTAGAACTAGCGGGATGGATGAGCAGTTCTTC. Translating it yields CSARTSGMDEQFF.

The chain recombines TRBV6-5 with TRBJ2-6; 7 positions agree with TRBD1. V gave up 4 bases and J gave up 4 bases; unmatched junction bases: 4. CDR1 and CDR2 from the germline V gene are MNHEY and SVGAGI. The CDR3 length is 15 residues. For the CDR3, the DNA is TGTGCCAGCAGTTTCCGACAGGGAGGGGCCAACGTCCTGACTTTC. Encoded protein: CASSFRQGGANVLTF.

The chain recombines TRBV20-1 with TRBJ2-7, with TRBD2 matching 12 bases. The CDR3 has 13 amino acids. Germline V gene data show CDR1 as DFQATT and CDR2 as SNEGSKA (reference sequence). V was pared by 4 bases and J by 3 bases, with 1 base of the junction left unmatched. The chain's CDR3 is CSAKTSGSYEQYF. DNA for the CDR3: TGCAGTGCTAAGACTAGCGGGAGCTACGAGCAGTACTTC.

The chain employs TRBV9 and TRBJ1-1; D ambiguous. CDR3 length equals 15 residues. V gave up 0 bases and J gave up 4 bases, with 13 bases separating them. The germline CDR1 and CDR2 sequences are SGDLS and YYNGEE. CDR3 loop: CASSVVGPGSTEAFF. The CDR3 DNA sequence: TGTGCCAGCAGCGTAGTGGGTCCCGGAAGCACTGAAGCTTTCTTT.

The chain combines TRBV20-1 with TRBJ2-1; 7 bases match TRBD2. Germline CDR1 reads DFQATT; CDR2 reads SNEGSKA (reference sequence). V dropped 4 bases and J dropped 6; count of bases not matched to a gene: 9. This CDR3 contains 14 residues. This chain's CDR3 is CSAMHGGGPNEQFF. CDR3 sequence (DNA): TGCAGTGCTATGCACGGGGGAGGGCCCAATGAGCAGTTCTTC.

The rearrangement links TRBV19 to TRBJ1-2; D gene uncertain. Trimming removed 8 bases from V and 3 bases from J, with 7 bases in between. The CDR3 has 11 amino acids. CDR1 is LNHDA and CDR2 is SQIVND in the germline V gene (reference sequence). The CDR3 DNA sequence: TGTGCCAGTCGGCGAGACTATGGCTACACCTTC. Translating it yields CASRRDYGYTF.